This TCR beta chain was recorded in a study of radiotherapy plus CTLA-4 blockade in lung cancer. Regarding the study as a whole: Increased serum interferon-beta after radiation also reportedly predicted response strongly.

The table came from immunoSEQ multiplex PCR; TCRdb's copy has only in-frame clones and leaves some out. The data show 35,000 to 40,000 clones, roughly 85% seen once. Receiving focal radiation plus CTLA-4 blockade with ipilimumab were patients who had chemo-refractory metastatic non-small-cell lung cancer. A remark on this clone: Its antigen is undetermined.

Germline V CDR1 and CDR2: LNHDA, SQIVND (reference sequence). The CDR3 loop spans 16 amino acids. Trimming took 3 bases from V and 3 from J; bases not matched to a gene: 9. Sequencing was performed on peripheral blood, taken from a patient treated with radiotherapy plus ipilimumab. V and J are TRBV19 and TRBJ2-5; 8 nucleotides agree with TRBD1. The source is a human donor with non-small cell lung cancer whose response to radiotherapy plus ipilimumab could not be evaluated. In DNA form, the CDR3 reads TGTGCCAGTAGTATCGTTGGACAGGGTAGGAAAGAGACCCAGTACTTC. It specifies CASSIVGQGRKETQYF.